Each of the 17 T cell receptor beta chains below was sequenced from the same sample in a study of OX40 agonist ivuxolimab in advanced cancers. The protocol was immunoSEQ multiplex PCR, while the TCRdb copy is restricted to in-frame clones and leaves out a portion. The sample consists of about 79,000 clones, about nine tenths of them appearing once. The specimen comprised CD4+ or CD8+ T cells sorted from blood, sampled in a trial of the OX40 agonist ivuxolimab. The receptor set was obtained from an adult with an advanced solid tumor such as melanoma, head and neck, liver or kidney cancer.

This clone was seen a single time. The chain employs TRBV6-5 and TRBJ2-1; maybe TRBD2 (5 bases). The CDR3 consists of 14 residues. The V end lost 4 bases, the J end lost 0 bases, and 7 bases lay between the germline ends. Germline V lookup: CDR1 MNHEY, CDR2 SVGAGI. CDR3 protein: CASSSAGSYNEQFF. In DNA form, the CDR3 reads TGTGCCAGCAGTTCCGCGGGCTCCTACAATGAGCAGTTCTTC.

The CDR3 bases are TGTGCCAGCAGTCTCGGGGTAACAGGGAGCACTGAAGCTTTCTTT. This codes for CASSLGVTGSTEAFF. This chain joins TRBV6-5 and TRBJ1-1; possibly TRBD1 for D (6 bases). Deletions cut 5 bases from V and 4 bases from J, with 17 bases between. This CDR3 is built from 15 residues. The germline gives CDR1 MNHEY, CDR2 SVGAGI.

This rearrangement joins TRBV7-9 to TRBJ1-1; D perhaps matches TRBD1 (6 bases). Germline V gene lookup returns CDR1 SEHNR and CDR2 FQNEAQ (reference sequence). Trimming pared 5 bases from V and 6 bases from J, leaving 16 bases between. The CDR3 is made up of 14 amino acids. For the CDR3, the DNA is TGTGCCAGCAGCACCGGAAACCAGGGGCCTGAAGCTTTCTTT. It codes for CASSTGNQGPEAFF.

V is TRBV7-6 and J is TRBJ1-1, with D unclear. In germline, CDR1 is SGHVS, CDR2 FNYEAQ. The CDR3 covers 15 residues. V gave up 2 bases and J gave up 0 bases, with 10 bases separating them. The CDR3 spells CASSLYKEMNTEAFF. The CDR3 coding sequence is TGTGCCAGCAGCTTATATAAGGAGATGAACACTGAAGCTTTCTTT. Filled out from reference TRBV7-6 and TRBJ1-1, the complete variable domain reads GAGVSQSPRYKVTKRGQDVALRCDPISGHVSLYWYRQALGQGPEFLTYFNYEAQQDKSGLPNDRFSAERPEGSISTLTIQRTEQRDSAMYRCASSLYKEMNTEAFFGQGTRLTVV.

About this clone: This same CDR3 is encoded by further DNA sequences in the sample. The chain links TRBV30 to TRBJ1-3, with D unclear. The germline gives CDR1 GTSNPN, CDR2 SVGIG (reference sequence). The length of the CDR3 is 11 residues. Trimming stripped 3 bases from V and 6 bases from J, with 6 bases between. In DNA, the CDR3 is TGTGCCTGGAGCACCGTAAACACCATATATTTT. It encodes CAWSTVNTIYF.

V gene TRBV28 combines with J gene TRBJ2-6; 10 bases match TRBD1. Germline trimming cut 4 bases from V and 2 bases from J; bases unmatched to any gene: 11. Germline V CDR1 and CDR2: MDHEN, SYDVKM. CDR3 length: 19 amino acids. The CDR3 is CASSSPGQGLFPGANVLTF. The CDR3 coding sequence is TGTGCCAGCAGTTCACCGGGACAGGGGCTTTTCCCTGGGGCCAACGTCCTGACTTTC.

The chain has TRBV7-9 and TRBJ2-7, with D perhaps matching TRBD1 (5 bases). Trimming stripped 0 bases from V and 1 base from J, with 13 bases between. The CDR3 spans 16 residues. Germline lookup yields CDR1 SEHNR and CDR2 FQNEAQ (reference sequence). CDR3 in DNA: TGTGCCAGCAGCTTAGCCAGGGCAGGACAATCCTACGAGCAGTACTTC. Amino acid sequence: CASSLARAGQSYEQYF. Full variable domain (remainder filled in from reference TRBV7-9 and TRBJ2-7): DTGVSQNPRHKITKRGQNVTFRCDPISEHNRLYWYRQTLGQGPEFLTYFQNEAQLEKSRLLSDRFSAERPKGSFSTLEIQRTEQGDSAMYLCASSLARAGQSYEQYFGPGTRLTVT.

The rearrangement uses TRBV15 and TRBJ2-7; D gene ambiguous. Germline V gene lookup returns CDR1 LNHNV and CDR2 YYDKDF (reference sequence). This CDR3 comprises 13 residues. The V end lost 0 bases, the J end lost 3 bases, and 6 bases lay between the germline ends. Here the CDR3 reads CATSRDPGYEQYF. The CDR3 bases are TGTGCCACCAGCAGAGATCCAGGCTACGAGCAGTACTTC.

CDR3 in DNA: TGTGCCAGCGCTCCTAGCGGCCTATACAATGAGCAGTTCTTC. Protein sequence: CASAPSGLYNEQFF. The rearrangement joins TRBV28 to TRBJ2-1, with TRBD2 identical over 7 bases. J gave up 4 bases and V 8 bases, and 8 bases lay outside the gene matches. Germline CDR1 and CDR2: MDHEN and SYDVKM. The CDR3 extends over 14 amino acids.

The V gene is TRBV9, the J gene TRBJ2-3; D unresolved. The length of the CDR3 is 15 residues. The V gene's germline CDR1 is SGDLS and CDR2 YYNGEE. The V end was cut by 0 bases, the J end by 5 bases, with 13 bases between. In DNA, the CDR3 is TGTGCCAGCAGCGTAGCAGATAGCCGTGGAGATACGCAGTATTTT. Its translation: CASSVADSRGDTQYF.

This clone has just one count. The gene calls are TRBV5-4 and TRBJ2-5; D assignment may be TRBD1 or TRBD2 (6 bases each). This CDR3 spans 16 amino acids. Per germline, CDR1 SGHNT and CDR2 YYREEE (reference sequence). V was shortened by 0 bases and J by 0 bases, with 12 bases between the two germline ends. The CDR3 DNA reads as TGTGCCAGCAGCTTGGTCGGGGGCAGGTACCAAGAGACCCAGTACTTC. Translation: CASSLVGGRYQETQYF.

This chain uses TRBV10-1 with TRBJ2-7; 7 nucleotides agree with TRBD2. The CDR3 is 13 amino acids. The germline V gene has CDR1 WNHNN and CDR2 SYGVQD (reference sequence). V trimming: 6 bases; J trimming: 6 bases; junction bases outside the gene matches: 8. CDR3 nucleotides: TGCGCCAGCAGCGACGAAGCGGGAAGCGAGCAGTACTTC. Its translation is CASSDEAGSEQYF.

CDR3 residues: CASSPRGLADKNIQYF. The CDR3 DNA reads as TGTGCCAGCAGCCCTAGGGGACTAGCGGACAAAAACATTCAGTACTTC. The rearrangement links TRBV27 to TRBJ2-4; 11 bases align to TRBD2. V was clipped by 6 bases and J by 3 bases; unmatched bases: 7. This CDR3 is 16 amino acids long. The germline V gene has CDR1 MNHEY and CDR2 SMNVEV (reference sequence).

This clone turned up a few times. The rearrangement joins TRBV4-2 to TRBJ1-1, with D unresolved. Germline V gene data show CDR1 as LGHNA and CDR2 as YNFKEQ. Trimming shortened V by 2 bases and J by 2 bases, and 9 bases separated the two germline ends. CDR3 length: 14 amino acids. CDR3 nucleotides: TGTGCCAGCAGCCAAAACGGCCTAAACACTGAAGCTTTCTTT. This codes for CASSQNGLNTEAFF.

The chain joins TRBV6-5 to TRBJ2-2; tentative D call: TRBD2 (6 bases). The germline gives CDR1 MNHEY, CDR2 SVGAGI. The CDR3 is 14 amino acids. V was shortened by 8 bases and J by 5 bases, with 15 bases between the two germline ends. CDR3 in amino acids: CASLAGLATGELFF. DNA for the CDR3: TGTGCCAGCCTTGCGGGACTGGCAACCGGGGAGCTGTTTTTT.

The chain carries TRBV5-1 and TRBJ1-1, with D hard to call. Germline-derived CDR1 and CDR2 are SGHRS and YFSETQ. The CDR3 is made up of 14 amino acids. The germline V and J ends were trimmed by 0 bases and 4 bases, with 10 bases remaining between them. CDR3 in amino acids: CASSLVGVATEAFF. CDR3 coding DNA: TGCGCCAGCAGCTTGGTAGGAGTAGCCACTGAAGCTTTCTTT.

In DNA form, the CDR3 reads TGTGCCAGCAGTTTAATTCGACAGGGAGACATTCAGTACTTC. It codes for CASSLIRQGDIQYF. This chain joins TRBV28 and TRBJ2-4; 7 bases match TRBD1. V was clipped by 2 bases and J by 8 bases; unmatched bases: 6. Germline V gene lookup returns CDR1 MDHEN and CDR2 SYDVKM. This CDR3 has 14 residues.